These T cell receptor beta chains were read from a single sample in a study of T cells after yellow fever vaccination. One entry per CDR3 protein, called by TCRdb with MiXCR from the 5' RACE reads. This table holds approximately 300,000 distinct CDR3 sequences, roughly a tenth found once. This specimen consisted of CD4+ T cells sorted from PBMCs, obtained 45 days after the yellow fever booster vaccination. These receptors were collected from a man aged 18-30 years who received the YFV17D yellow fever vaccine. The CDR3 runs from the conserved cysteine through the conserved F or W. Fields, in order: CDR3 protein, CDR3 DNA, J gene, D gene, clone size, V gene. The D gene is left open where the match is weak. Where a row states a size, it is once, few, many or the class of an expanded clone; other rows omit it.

CASSPSGRETQYF TGTGCCAGCTCACCATCAGGGCGAGAGACCCAGTACTTC TRBJ2-5 . few TRBV18
CASSLSRNSPLHF TGTGCCAGCAGCTTAAGTCGGAATTCACCCCTCCACTTT TRBJ1-6 . few TRBV7-9
CASSSLTAGRQPQHF TGTGCCAGCAGCTCGCTGACAGCGGGTCGGCAGCCCCAGCATTTT TRBJ1-5 . many TRBV7-2
CASSSNHGGDTQYF TGTGCCAGCAGCTCGAATCATGGAGGAGATACGCAGTATTTT TRBJ2-3 . many TRBV7-3
CASTVALPGEQYF TGTGCCAGCACCGTAGCCCTCCCTGGCGAGCAGTACTTC TRBJ2-7 . . TRBV12-3/TRBV12-4
CASRTSGGAGNEQFF TGCGCCAGCAGGACTAGCGGGGGGGCCGGGAATGAGCAGTTCTTC TRBJ2-1 TRBD2 . TRBV10-2
CASSYLAVPSQYF TGTGCCAGCAGTTACCTGGCAGTTCCATCGCAGTATTTT TRBJ2-3 . . TRBV6-6
CASSPGPPWNEQFF TGTGCCAGCAGCCCCGGTCCCCCATGGAATGAGCAGTTCTTC TRBJ2-1 . few TRBV12-3/TRBV12-4
CASSDHRGRLTDTQYF TGTGCCAGCAGTGATCACAGGGGGCGCCTGACAGATACGCAGTATTTT TRBJ2-3 TRBD1 few TRBV6-6
CASRGSGDQETQYF TGCGCCAGCAGAGGTAGCGGGGACCAAGAGACCCAGTACTTC TRBJ2-5 TRBD2 . TRBV10-2
CSVEGQGRFGGYTF TGCAGCGTTGAGGGACAGGGGAGGTTTGGAGGCTACACCTTC TRBJ1-2 TRBD1 few TRBV29-1
CSAPEEATNEKLFF TGCAGTGCCCCAGAAGAAGCAACTAATGAAAAACTGTTTTTT TRBJ1-4 . . TRBV20-1
CASSLFSRGTAEQFF TGTGCCAGCAGTTTGTTCTCTCGGGGGACGGCTGAGCAGTTCTTC TRBJ2-1 . few TRBV12-3/TRBV12-4
CASSYRGGSYEQYF TGTGCCAGCAGTTACAGGGGGGGCTCCTACGAGCAGTACTTC TRBJ2-7 . . TRBV6-6
CASSLANHGTGSGNTIYF TGTGCCAGCAGCTTAGCGAATCACGGGACAGGCTCTGGAAACACCATATATTTT TRBJ1-3 TRBD1 . TRBV7-9
CASRVAGGPHEQYF TGTGCCAGCAGGGTAGCGGGGGGGCCCCACGAGCAGTACTTC TRBJ2-7 TRBD2 . TRBV12-3/TRBV12-4
CATSAASSYNEQFF TGTGCCACCAGTGCTGCCAGCTCCTACAATGAGCAGTTCTTC TRBJ2-1 . . TRBV24-1
CASSSQGWNSPLHF TGCGCCAGCAGCTCGCAGGGTTGGAATTCACCCCTCCACTTT TRBJ1-6 . few TRBV5-1
CASKRGRTQETQYF TGCGCCAGCAAGAGGGGGAGGACTCAAGAGACCCAGTACTTC TRBJ2-5 . many TRBV5-1
CASITDTYTGELFF TGTGCCAGCATCACCGACACTTACACCGGGGAGCTGTTTTTT TRBJ2-2 . . TRBV6-2/TRBV6-3
CASSFTSEAFF TGTGCCAGCAGTTTTACCAGTGAGGCTTTCTTT TRBJ1-1 . . TRBV28
CSTQGWGVNTEAFF TGCAGCACCCAAGGTTGGGGGGTCAACACTGAAGCTTTCTTT TRBJ1-1 . few TRBV29-1
CASLPTDRGFTDTQYF TGTGCCAGCCTCCCGACGGACAGGGGATTCACAGATACGCAGTATTTT TRBJ2-3 TRBD1 . TRBV18
CASRDAGGQGTEAFF TGCGCCAGCAGAGATGCGGGGGGGCAAGGGACTGAAGCTTTCTTT TRBJ1-1 . few TRBV5-1
CASSGTAGQPQHF TGTGCCAGTAGTGGGACCGCCGGACAGCCCCAGCATTTT TRBJ1-5 . many TRBV19
CASRKRTDLSNQPQHF TGTGCCAGCAGAAAACGGACAGACCTTAGCAATCAGCCCCAGCATTTT TRBJ1-5 . many TRBV6-2/TRBV6-3
CASSYGGAQNTEAFF TGCGCCAGCAGCTACGGGGGGGCCCAGAACACTGAAGCTTTCTTT TRBJ1-1 . . TRBV5-1
CASSYPGQGNYGYTF TGTGCCAGCAGCTACCCGGGACAGGGAAACTATGGCTACACCTTC TRBJ1-2 TRBD1 . TRBV5-6
CASSSTRYGYTF TGTGCCAGCAGTTCCACGAGGTATGGCTACACCTTC TRBJ1-2 . few TRBV13
CASSSGLAGGYEQFF TGTGCCAGCAGCTCGGGACTAGCGGGGGGTTATGAGCAGTTCTTC TRBJ2-1 TRBD2 . TRBV27
CATSRDRQRADTQYF TGTGCCACCAGCAGAGATAGACAACGAGCAGATACGCAGTATTTT TRBJ2-3 . many TRBV15
CASGDRGPFMNAEAFF TGTGCCAGCGGGGACAGGGGCCCCTTTATGAACGCTGAAGCTTTCTTT TRBJ1-1 TRBD1 . TRBV6-2/TRBV6-3
CSVRDRETQYF TGCAGCGTCCGGGACCGAGAGACCCAGTACTTC TRBJ2-5 . few TRBV29-1
CASSADRGEQYF TGTGCCAGCAGCGCGGACAGGGGCGAGCAGTACTTC TRBJ2-7 TRBD1 . TRBV2
CSVVGTEAFF TGCAGCGTTGTGGGCACTGAAGCTTTCTTT TRBJ1-1 . many TRBV29-1
CASSIQQGRTEAFF TGTGCCAGCAGTATTCAACAGGGGCGGACTGAAGCTTTCTTT TRBJ1-1 TRBD1 few TRBV12-3/TRBV12-4
CASSFTGYGTQYF TGTGCCAGCAGCTTCACAGGGTATGGTACGCAGTATTTT TRBJ2-3 . . TRBV7-2
CASSLVTGMNTEAFF TGCGCCAGCAGCTTGGTAACAGGTATGAACACTGAAGCTTTCTTT TRBJ1-1 . . TRBV5-1
CASSLTRGNEQFF TGTGCCAGCAGCCTCACTCGGGGAAATGAGCAGTTCTTC TRBJ2-1 . many TRBV7-3
CASRGRLNTGELFF TGTGCCAGCAGGGGACGTTTGAACACCGGGGAGCTGTTTTTT TRBJ2-2 . few TRBV2